This T cell receptor beta chain emerged from a study of chemoradiotherapy in HPV16-positive cancers. Study-wide points: Functional assays defining HPV-specific T cells used only a couple of HPV16-positive patients. Candidate HPV-specific clones and E7-related TCR motifs grew in tumor during treatment.

The table came from immunoSEQ multiplex PCR; TCRdb's copy has only in-frame clones and leaves some out. Among approximately 12,000 clones listed, over 75% were seen once. Samples were taken several times over chemoradiotherapy. Concerning this clone itself: What it binds is unknown.

CDR1 is SGHTS and CDR2 is YDEGEE in the germline V gene. The CDR3 spans 13 residues. Source: blood, taken from a patient who underwent chemoradiotherapy. The TCR sequence derives from a human donor with HPV-associated anogenital cancer. The V and J genes are TRBV5-8 and TRBJ2-5, with D perhaps TRBD1 (6 bases). The J call may not be correct, given that the DNA end is closer to TRBJ2-7. CDR3 in amino acids: CASSLRTGYEQYF. CDR3 nucleotide sequence: TGTGCCAGCAGCTTACGAACAGGGTACGAGCAGTACTTC.